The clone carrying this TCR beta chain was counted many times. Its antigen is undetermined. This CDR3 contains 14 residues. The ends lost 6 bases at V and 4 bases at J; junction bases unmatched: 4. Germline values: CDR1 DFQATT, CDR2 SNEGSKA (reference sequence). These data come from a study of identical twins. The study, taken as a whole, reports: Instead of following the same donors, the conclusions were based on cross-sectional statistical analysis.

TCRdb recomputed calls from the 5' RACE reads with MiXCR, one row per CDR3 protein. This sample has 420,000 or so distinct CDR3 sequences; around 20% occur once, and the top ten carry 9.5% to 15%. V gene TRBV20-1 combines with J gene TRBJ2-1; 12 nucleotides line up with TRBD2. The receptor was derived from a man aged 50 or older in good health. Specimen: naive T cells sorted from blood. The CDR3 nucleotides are TGCAGTGCAGCCGGACTAGCGGGATACAATGAGCAGTTCTTC. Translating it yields CSAAGLAGYNEQFF.